The T cell receptor (beta chain) under discussion was sequenced for a study of neurological immune-mediated disorders. This clonotype was picked up many times. CDR3 length equals 17 residues. The V gene's germline CDR1 is LGHNA and CDR2 YNFKEQ. The J segment lost 4 bases and the V segment lost 0 bases, leaving 11 bases of the junction unmatched. The authors obtained over 160 million TCR-beta sequences from 15-18 subjects per sequencing run. One entry per CDR3 protein, called by TCRdb with MiXCR from the 5' RACE reads. In the table there are around 41,000 distinct CDR3 sequences, roughly 14% of which are singletons.

Specimen: CD4+ T cells from blood. This TCR derives from a woman aged 60 to 75 with HTLV-1-associated myelopathy (HAM/TSP). The chain joins TRBV4-2 to TRBJ1-2; the match to TRBD1 covers 7 bases. CDR3 DNA: TGTGCCAGCAGCCAAGATATTCGGCAGGGGGGTTCCTATGGCTACACCTTC. As protein: CASSQDIRQGGSYGYTF.